A selection of T cell receptor beta chains follows, all from one sample in a study of blood T cells in healthy people across ages. TCRdb passed the 5' RACE reads through MiXCR, listing each CDR3 protein once. The sample lists hundreds of thousands of distinct CDR3 sequences, around 45% occurring once. The sample was blood. Receptors were obtained from a man aged 55 to 70 in good health. Both conserved end residues are part of each CDR3. The order of the fields is CDR3 DNA, CDR3 protein, clone size, J gene, D gene, V gene. A D gene is named only where the DNA matches it firmly. Some rows mark clone size as missing; the rest say once, few, many or name a class of expanded clone.

DNA: TGTGCCACCAGCAGAGATCTGGGGGATCAAGGCTATGGCTACACCTTC
CDR3: CATSRDLGDQGYGYTF
size: -
J: TRBJ1-2
D: -
V: TRBV15

DNA: TGCGCCAGCAGCTTGAACAGCAATAGCCAAGAGACCCAGTACTTC
CDR3: CASSLNSNSQETQYF
size: few
J: TRBJ2-5
D: -
V: TRBV5-1

DNA: TGTGCCTGGAGTGTACTCTTGGGTGGTCCACAAGAGACCCAGTACTTC
CDR3: CAWSVLLGGPQETQYF
size: -
J: TRBJ2-5
D: -
V: TRBV30

DNA: TGTGCCATCAGGGGGAATGCAGATACGCAGTATTTT
CDR3: CAIRGNADTQYF
size: few
J: TRBJ2-3
D: -
V: TRBV10-3

DNA: TGTGCCAGCAGCCCGAAAGCGGGGGATACGGATACGCAGTATTTT
CDR3: CASSPKAGDTDTQYF
size: -
J: TRBJ2-3
D: TRBD2
V: TRBV7-2

DNA: TGTGCCAGCAGGGTGGGGAGGAGCGAAAAACTGTTTTTT
CDR3: CASRVGRSEKLFF
size: -
J: TRBJ1-4
D: -
V: TRBV2

DNA: TGTGCCAGCAGTCCCCCCCCGGGGAAGGGTGGCTACACCTTC
CDR3: CASSPPPGKGGYTF
size: few
J: TRBJ1-2
D: -
V: TRBV27

DNA: TGCGCCAGCAGCCAAGGGACTAGCGGGGGGGCGTCGGATACGCAGTATTTT
CDR3: CASSQGTSGGASDTQYF
size: -
J: TRBJ2-3
D: TRBD2
V: TRBV4-1

DNA: TGTGCCAGCACCGGGACTAGCGGGCTCGAGCAGTACTTC
CDR3: CASTGTSGLEQYF
size: few
J: TRBJ2-7
D: TRBD2
V: TRBV6-6

DNA: TGCGCCAGCAGCCAAGCTACAGGGCTGGACTATGGCTACACCTTC
CDR3: CASSQATGLDYGYTF
size: few
J: TRBJ1-2
D: -
V: TRBV4-3

DNA: TGTGCCACTGGGACTAGCGGGGACCTCTACGAGCAGTACTTC
CDR3: CATGTSGDLYEQYF
size: few
J: TRBJ2-7
D: TRBD2
V: TRBV6-1

DNA: TGTGCCAGCAGTTCCGGACAGCTACAAGGGACCCAGTACTTC
CDR3: CASSSGQLQGTQYF
size: -
J: TRBJ2-5
D: -
V: TRBV6-2/TRBV6-3

DNA: TGTGCCAGCAGCTCAGTGGGGTCGGGGGTAGGGAATGAGCAGTTCTTC
CDR3: CASSSVGSGVGNEQFF
size: few
J: TRBJ2-1
D: -
V: TRBV7-6

DNA: TGTGCCAGCAGTTACGACGCTTCCTATGGCTACACCTTC
CDR3: CASSYDASYGYTF
size: -
J: TRBJ1-2
D: -
V: TRBV6-2/TRBV6-3